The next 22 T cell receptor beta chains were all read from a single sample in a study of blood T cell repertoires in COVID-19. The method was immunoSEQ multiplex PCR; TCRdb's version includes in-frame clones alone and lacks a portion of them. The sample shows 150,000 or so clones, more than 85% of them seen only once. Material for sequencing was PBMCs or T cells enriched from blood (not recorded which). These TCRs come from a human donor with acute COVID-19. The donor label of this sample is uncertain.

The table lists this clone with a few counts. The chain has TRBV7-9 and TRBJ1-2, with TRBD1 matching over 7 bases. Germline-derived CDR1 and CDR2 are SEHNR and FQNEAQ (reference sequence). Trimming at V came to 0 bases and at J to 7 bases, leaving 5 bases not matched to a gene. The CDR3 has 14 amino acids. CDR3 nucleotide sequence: TGTGCCAGCAGCTTAGCAAGACAGGGTGTTGGCTACACCTTC. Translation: CASSLARQGVGYTF.

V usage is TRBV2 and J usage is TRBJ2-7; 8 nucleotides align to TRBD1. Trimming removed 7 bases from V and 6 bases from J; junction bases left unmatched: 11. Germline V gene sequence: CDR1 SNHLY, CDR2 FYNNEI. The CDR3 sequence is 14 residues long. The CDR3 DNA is TGTGCCAGCATGGGAAACAGGGGGATCTCCGAGCAGTACTTC. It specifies CASMGNRGISEQYF.

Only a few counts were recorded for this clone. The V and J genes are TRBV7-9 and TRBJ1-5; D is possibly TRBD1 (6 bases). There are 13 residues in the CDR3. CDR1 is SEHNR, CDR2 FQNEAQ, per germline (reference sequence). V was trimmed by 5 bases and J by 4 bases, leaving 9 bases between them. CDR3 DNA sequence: TGTGCCAGCAGCCCCGACAGGAATCAGCCCCAGCATTTT. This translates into CASSPDRNQPQHF. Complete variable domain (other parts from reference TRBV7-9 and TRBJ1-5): DTGVSQNPRHKITKRGQNVTFRCDPISEHNRLYWYRQTLGQGPEFLTYFQNEAQLEKSRLLSDRFSAERPKGSFSTLEIQRTEQGDSAMYLCASSPDRNQPQHFGDGTRLSIL.

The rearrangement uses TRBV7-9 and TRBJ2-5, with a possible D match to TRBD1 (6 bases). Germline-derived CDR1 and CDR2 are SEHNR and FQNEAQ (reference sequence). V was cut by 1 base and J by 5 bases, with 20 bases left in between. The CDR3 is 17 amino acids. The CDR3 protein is CASSLGTRGLGSETQYF. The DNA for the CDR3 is TGTGCCAGCAGCTTAGGAACCAGGGGATTGGGTTCGGAGACCCAGTACTTC.

CDR3 amino acids: CASSQDVAGDGYTF. CDR3 bases: TGCGCCAGCAGCCAAGATGTCGCGGGGGACGGCTACACCTTC. This chain links TRBV4-3 with TRBJ1-2; D is possibly TRBD1 (5 bases). CDR1 is LGHNA and CDR2 is YSLEER in the germline V gene. The germline V and J ends were trimmed by 0 bases and 8 bases, with 13 bases remaining between them. CDR3 size: 14 residues.

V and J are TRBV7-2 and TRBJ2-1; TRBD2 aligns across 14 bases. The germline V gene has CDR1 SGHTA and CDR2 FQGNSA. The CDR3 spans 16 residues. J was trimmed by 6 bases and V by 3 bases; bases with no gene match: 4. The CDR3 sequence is CASSLLGTSGGNEQFF. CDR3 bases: TGTGCCAGCAGCTTGCTAGGGACTAGCGGGGGCAATGAGCAGTTCTTC.

For the CDR3, the DNA is TGTGCCAGCAGCTTATCTAGCGGGGGGGCGGATACGCAGTATTTT. It yields the protein CASSLSSGGADTQYF. V and J are TRBV7-7 and TRBJ2-3; 12 bases are a match to TRBD2. Germline V gene data show CDR1 as SSHAT and CDR2 as FNYEAQ (reference sequence). With 2 bases clipped from V and 6 bases from J, the junction kept 3 bases outside the gene matches. This CDR3 is 15 amino acids long.

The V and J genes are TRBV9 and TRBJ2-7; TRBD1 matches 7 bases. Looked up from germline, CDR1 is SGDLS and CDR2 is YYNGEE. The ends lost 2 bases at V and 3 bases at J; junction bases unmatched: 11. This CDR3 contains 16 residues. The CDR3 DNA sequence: TGTGCCAGCAGCGTGGACCCGACAGGGCGATACTACGAGCAGTACTTC. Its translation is CASSVDPTGRYYEQYF.

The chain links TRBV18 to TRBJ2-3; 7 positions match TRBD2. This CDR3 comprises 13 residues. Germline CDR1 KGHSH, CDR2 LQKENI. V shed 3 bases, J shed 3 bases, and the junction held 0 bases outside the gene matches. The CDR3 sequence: CASSPGGTDTQYF. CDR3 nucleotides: TGTGCCAGCTCACCGGGGGGGACAGATACGCAGTATTTT.

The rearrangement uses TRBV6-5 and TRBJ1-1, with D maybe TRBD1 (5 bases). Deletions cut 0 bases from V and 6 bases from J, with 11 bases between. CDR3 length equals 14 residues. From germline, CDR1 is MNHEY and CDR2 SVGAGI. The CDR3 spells CASSYSGGAPEAFF. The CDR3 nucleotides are TGTGCCAGCAGTTACTCGGGCGGGGCCCCTGAAGCTTTCTTT.

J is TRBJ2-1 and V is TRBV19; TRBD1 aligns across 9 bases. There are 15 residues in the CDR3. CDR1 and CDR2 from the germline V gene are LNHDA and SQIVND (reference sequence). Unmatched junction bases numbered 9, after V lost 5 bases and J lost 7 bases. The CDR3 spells CASSVGQGMMNEQFF. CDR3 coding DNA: TGTGCCAGTAGTGTGGGACAGGGAATGATGAATGAGCAGTTCTTC.

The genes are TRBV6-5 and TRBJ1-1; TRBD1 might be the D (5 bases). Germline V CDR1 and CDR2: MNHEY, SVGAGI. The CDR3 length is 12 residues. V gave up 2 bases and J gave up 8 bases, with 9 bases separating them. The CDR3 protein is CASSYRGEEAFF. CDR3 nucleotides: TGTGCCAGCAGTTACCGGGGGGAAGAAGCTTTCTTT.

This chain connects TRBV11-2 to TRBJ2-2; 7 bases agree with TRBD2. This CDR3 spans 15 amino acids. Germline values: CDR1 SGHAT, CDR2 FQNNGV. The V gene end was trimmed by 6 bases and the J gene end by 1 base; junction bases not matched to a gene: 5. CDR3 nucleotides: TGTGCCAGCAGACCCACGGGGGGGAACACCGGGGAGCTGTTTTTT. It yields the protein CASRPTGGNTGELFF.

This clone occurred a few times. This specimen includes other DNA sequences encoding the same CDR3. CDR3 residues: CASSSGLNTEAFF. CDR3 coding DNA: TGTGCCAGCAGCTCAGGGTTGAACACTGAAGCTTTCTTT. This chain connects TRBV6-5 to TRBJ1-1; D might be TRBD1 (5 bases). The germline CDR1 and CDR2 sequences are MNHEY and SVGAGI. The V and J ends lost 6 bases and 0 bases respectively, with 8 bases between them. The CDR3 has 13 amino acids.

CDR3 in DNA: TGTGCCAGCAGCCGTACAGGGGCGGACACCGGGGAGCTGTTTTTT. This sequence encodes CASSRTGADTGELFF. The V call is TRBV7-2, the J call TRBJ2-2; 7 bases line up with TRBD1. CDR1 SGHTA and CDR2 FQGNSA come from the germline V gene. V was clipped by 5 bases and J by 3 bases; unmatched bases: 6. The CDR3 sequence is 15 residues long.

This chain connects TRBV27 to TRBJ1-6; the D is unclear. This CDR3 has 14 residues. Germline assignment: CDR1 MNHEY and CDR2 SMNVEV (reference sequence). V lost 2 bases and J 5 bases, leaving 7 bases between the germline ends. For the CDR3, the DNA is TGTGCCAGCAGTTTACAAGCGGATAATTCACCCCTCCACTTT. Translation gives CASSLQADNSPLHF.

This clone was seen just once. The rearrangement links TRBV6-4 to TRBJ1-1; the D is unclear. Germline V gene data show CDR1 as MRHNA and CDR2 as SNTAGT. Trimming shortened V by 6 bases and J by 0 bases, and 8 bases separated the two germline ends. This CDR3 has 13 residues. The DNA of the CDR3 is TGTGCCAGCAGGGCGGGCATGAACACTGAAGCTTTCTTT. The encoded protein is CASRAGMNTEAFF.

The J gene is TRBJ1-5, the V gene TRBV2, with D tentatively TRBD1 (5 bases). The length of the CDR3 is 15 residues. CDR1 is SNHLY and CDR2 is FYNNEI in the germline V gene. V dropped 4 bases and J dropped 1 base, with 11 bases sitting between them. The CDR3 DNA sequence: TGTGCCAGCAGTGCTGGCAGGGCAAGCAATCAGCCCCAGCATTTT. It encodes CASSAGRASNQPQHF.

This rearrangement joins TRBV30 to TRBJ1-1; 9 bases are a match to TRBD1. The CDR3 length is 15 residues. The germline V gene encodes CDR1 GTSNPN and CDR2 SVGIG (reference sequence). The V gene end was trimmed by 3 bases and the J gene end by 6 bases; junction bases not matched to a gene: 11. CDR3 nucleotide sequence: TGTGCCTGGAGCTCTCGGACAGGGGTGGGTGCTGAAGCTTTCTTT. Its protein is CAWSSRTGVGAEAFF.

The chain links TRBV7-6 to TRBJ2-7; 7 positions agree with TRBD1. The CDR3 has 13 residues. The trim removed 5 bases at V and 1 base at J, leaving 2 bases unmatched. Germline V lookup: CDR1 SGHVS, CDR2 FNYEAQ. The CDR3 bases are TGTGCCAGCAGCCGACAGGGATCCTACGAGCAGTACTTC. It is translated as CASSRQGSYEQYF.

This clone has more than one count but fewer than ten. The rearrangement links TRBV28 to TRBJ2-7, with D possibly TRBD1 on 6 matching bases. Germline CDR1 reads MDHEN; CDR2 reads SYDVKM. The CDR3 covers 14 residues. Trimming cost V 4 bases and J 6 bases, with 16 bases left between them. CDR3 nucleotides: TGTGCCAGCAGTTACAGGGCTAGTCGGGGCGAGCAGTACTTC. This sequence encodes CASSYRASRGEQYF.

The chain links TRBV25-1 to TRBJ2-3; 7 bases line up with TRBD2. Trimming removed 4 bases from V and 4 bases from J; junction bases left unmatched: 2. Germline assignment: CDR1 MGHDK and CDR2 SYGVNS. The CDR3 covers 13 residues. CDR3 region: CASSGGLADTQYF. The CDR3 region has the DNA TGTGCCAGCAGTGGTGGACTAGCAGATACGCAGTATTTT.